The 3 T cell receptor beta chains in this list originate from one sample, sequenced in a study of T cell repertoires and HLA-DP antigens. These receptors' antigens are unknown. Some clones are missing from TCRdb's copy, which holds only in-frame ones; the method was immunoSEQ multiplex PCR. This table has about 73,000 clones, around 80% appearing once. Sample: CD4+ T cells from PBMCs. All receptors come from a man in his sixties in good health and CMV-seronegative.

The chain uses TRBV5-1 and TRBJ1-2; 7 bases are a match to TRBD1. The CDR3 has 15 amino acids. V shed 4 bases, J shed 2 bases, and the junction held 8 bases outside the gene matches. Germline V gives CDR1 SGHRS, CDR2 YFSETQ. The CDR3 sequence is CASSPAGQTNYGYTF. The CDR3 DNA sequence: TGCGCCAGCAGCCCGGCGGGACAGACCAACTATGGCTACACCTTC.

DNA for the CDR3: TGTGCCTGGAGGGGAAAGGACGGCTATGGCTACACCTTC. Translation gives CAWRGKDGYGYTF. The rearrangement uses TRBV30 and TRBJ1-2; D remains ambiguous. Germline V CDR1 and CDR2: GTSNPN, SVGIG (reference sequence). Trimming shortened V by 3 bases and J by 4 bases, and 12 bases separated the two germline ends. The CDR3 consists of 13 residues.

This clone was recorded once. The gene calls are TRBV6-5 and TRBJ2-3; no clear D. From germline, CDR1 is MNHEY and CDR2 SVGAGI. There are 11 residues in the CDR3. The ends were cut back, 6 bases at V and 8 bases at J, with 9 bases in the middle. The CDR3 spells CASRNSGTQYF. The CDR3 bases are TGTGCCAGCAGAAACTCCGGTACGCAGTATTTT.